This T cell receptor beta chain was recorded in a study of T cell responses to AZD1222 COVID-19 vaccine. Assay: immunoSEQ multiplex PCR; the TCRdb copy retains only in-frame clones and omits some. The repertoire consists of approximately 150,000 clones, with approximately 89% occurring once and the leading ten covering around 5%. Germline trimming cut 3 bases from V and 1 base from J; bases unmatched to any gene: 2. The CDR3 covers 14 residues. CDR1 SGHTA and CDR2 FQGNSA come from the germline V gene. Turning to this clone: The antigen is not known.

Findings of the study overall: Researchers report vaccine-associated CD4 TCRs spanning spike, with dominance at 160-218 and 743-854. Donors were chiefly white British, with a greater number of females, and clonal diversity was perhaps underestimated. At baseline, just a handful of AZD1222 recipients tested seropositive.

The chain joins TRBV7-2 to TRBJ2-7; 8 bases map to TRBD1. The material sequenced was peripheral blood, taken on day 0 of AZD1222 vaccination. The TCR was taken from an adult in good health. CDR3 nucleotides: TGTGCCAGCAGCTTGACAGGGGTATCCTACGAGCAGTACTTC. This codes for CASSLTGVSYEQYF.